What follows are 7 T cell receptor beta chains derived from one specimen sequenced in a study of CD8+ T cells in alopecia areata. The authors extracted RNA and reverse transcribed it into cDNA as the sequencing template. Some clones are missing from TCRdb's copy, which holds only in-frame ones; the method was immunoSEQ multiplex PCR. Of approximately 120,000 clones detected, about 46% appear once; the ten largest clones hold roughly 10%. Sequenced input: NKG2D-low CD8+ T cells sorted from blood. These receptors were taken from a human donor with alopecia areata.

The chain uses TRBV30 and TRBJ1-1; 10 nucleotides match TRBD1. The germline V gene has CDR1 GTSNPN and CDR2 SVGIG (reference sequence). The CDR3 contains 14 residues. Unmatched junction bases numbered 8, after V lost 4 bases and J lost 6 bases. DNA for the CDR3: TGTGCCTGGACGGCTGGGACAGGGGTTCCTGAAGCTTTCTTT. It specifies CAWTAGTGVPEAFF.

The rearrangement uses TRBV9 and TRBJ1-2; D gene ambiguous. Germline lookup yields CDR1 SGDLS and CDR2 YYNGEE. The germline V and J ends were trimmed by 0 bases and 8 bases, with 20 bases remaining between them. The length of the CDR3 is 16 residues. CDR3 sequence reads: CASSVEALAAAEGYTF. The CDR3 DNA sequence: TGTGCCAGCAGCGTAGAAGCACTGGCAGCGGCCGAGGGCTACACCTTC.

The DNA of the CDR3 is TGTGCCAGCAGTGTCCAGTCTCAAGAGACCCAGTACTTC. Residues: CASSVQSQETQYF. The chain recombines TRBV25-1 with TRBJ2-5; no definite D call. Per germline, CDR1 MGHDK and CDR2 SYGVNS. This CDR3 comprises 13 residues. The ends were cut back, 4 bases at V and 2 bases at J, with 8 bases in the middle.

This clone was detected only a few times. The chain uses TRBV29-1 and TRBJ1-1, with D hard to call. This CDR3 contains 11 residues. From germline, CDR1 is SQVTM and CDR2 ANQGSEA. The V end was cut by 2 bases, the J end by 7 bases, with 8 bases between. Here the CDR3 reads CSVEPGLEAFF. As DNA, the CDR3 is TGCAGCGTTGAACCCGGACTTGAAGCTTTCTTT.

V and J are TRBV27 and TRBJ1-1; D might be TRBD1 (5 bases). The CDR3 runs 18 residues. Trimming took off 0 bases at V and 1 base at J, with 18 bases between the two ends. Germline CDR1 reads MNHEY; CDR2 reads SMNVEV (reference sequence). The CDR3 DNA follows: TGTGCCAGCAGTTTATCATTGCGGGCGGCGGGGGGGAACACTGAAGCTTTCTTT. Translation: CASSLSLRAAGGNTEAFF.

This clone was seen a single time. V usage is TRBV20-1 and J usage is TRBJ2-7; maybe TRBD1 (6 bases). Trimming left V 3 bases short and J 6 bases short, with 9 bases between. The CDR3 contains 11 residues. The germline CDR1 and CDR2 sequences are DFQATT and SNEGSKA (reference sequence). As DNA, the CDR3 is TGCAGTGCTAGCAGGGGTTCCGAGCAGTACTTC. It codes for CSASRGSEQYF.

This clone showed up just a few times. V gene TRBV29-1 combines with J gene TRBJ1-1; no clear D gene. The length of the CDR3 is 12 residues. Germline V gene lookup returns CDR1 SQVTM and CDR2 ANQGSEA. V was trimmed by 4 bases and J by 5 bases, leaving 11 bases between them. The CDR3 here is CSVVGGKTEAFF. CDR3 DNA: TGCAGCGTTGTGGGTGGGAAGACTGAAGCTTTCTTT. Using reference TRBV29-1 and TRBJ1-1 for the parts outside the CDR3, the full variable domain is SAVISQKPSRDICQRGTSLTIQCQVDSQVTMMFWYRQQPGQSLTLIATANQGSEATYESGFVIDKFPISRPNLTFSTLTVSNMSPEDSSIYLCSVVGGKTEAFFGQGTRLTVV.